There are many counts of the clone carrying this T cell receptor (beta chain). Antigen: not known. The germline V gene has CDR1 MNHNS and CDR2 SASEGT. This CDR3 region has 10 residues. V was trimmed by 7 bases and J by 2 bases, leaving 3 bases between them. Libraries of TCR beta came from iRepertoire HTBI primers plus Arm-PCR of CDR3 regions. MiXCR, applied by TCRdb to the multiplex PCR reads, yields one record per CDR3 protein. The repertoire consists of more than 350,000 distinct CDR3 sequences, with 21% occurring once and the leading ten covering about 13%. Indicated time point: persistent/refractory GD, antithyroid drugs over 5 years with positive TRAb. The TCR library was made from RNA that had been extracted from PBMCs in TRIzol. This sample stems from a study of regulatory T cells in long-lasting Graves disease. Study conclusions and caveats: The study found persistent patients shared more public clonotypes (2,741) than new patients (approximately 970).

Sequences were derived from peripheral blood mononuclear cells (PBMCs), sampled when the disease was refractory, from a patient treated with antithyroid drugs. The origin of this receptor is a female donor with Graves disease. J is TRBJ2-7 and V is TRBV6-1; D ambiguous. CDR3 sequence: CASNPYEQYF. Written as DNA, the CDR3 is TGTGCCAGCAATCCCTACGAGCAGTACTTC.